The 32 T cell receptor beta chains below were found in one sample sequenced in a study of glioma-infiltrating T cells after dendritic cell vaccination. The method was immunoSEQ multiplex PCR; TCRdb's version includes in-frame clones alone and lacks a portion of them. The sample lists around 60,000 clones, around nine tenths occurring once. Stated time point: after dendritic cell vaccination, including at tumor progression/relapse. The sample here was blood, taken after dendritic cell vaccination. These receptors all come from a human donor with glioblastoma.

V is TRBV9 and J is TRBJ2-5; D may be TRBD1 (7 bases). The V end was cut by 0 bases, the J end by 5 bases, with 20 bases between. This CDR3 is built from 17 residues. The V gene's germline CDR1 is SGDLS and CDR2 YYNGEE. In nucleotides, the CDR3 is TGTGCCAGCAGCGTAGGACAGGGCCGGCGGGGCCACGAGACCCAGTACTTC. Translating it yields CASSVGQGRRGHETQYF.

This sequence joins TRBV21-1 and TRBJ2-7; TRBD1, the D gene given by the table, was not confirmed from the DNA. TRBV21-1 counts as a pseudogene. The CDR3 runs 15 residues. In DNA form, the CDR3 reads TGTGCCAGCAGCAAATTGGCAGGGCCATCCTACGAGCAGTACTTC. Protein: CASSKLAGPSYEQYF.

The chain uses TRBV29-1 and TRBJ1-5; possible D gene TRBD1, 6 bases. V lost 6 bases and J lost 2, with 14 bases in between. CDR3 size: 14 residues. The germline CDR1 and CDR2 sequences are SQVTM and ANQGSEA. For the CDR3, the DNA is TGCAGCGTGAAACAGGGTCCTGGCAATCAGCCCCAGCATTTT. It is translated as CSVKQGPGNQPQHF.

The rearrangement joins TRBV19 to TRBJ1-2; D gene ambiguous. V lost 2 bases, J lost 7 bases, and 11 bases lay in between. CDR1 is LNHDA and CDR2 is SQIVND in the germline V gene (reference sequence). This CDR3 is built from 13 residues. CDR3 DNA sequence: TGTGCCAGTAGTATACCGGGGAACGGTGGCTACACCTTC. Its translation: CASSIPGNGGYTF. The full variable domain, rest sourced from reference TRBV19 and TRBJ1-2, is DGGITQSPKYLFRKEGQNVTLSCEQNLNHDAMYWYRQDPGQGLRLIYYSQIVNDFQKGDIAEGYSVSREKKESFPLTVTSAQKNPTAFYLCASSIPGNGGYTFGSGTRLTVV.

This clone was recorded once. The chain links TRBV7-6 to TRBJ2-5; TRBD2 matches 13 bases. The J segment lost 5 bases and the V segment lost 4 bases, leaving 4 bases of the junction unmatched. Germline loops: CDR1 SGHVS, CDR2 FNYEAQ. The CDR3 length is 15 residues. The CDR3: CASSSRLAGGETQYF. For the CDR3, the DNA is TGTGCCAGCAGCTCCCGACTAGCGGGAGGTGAGACCCAGTACTTC. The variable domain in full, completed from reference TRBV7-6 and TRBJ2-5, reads GAGVSQSPRYKVTKRGQDVALRCDPISGHVSLYWYRQALGQGPEFLTYFNYEAQQDKSGLPNDRFSAERPEGSISTLTIQRTEQRDSAMYRCASSSRLAGGETQYFGPGTRLLVL.

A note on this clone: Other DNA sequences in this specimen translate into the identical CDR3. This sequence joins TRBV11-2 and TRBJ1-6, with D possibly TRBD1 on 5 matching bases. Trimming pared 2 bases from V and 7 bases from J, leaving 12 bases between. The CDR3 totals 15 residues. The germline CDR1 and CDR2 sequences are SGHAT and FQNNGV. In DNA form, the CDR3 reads TGTGCCAGCAGCTTACTAGGGGTCGGCAATTCACCCCTCCACTTT. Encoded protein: CASSLLGVGNSPLHF.

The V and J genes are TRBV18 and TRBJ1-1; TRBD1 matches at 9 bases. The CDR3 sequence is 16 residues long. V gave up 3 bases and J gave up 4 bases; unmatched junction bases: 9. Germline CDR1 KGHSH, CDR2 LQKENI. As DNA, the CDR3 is TGTGCCAGCTCACCCCGCTTCACAGGGGGCTTCACTGAAGCTTTCTTT. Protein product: CASSPRFTGGFTEAFF. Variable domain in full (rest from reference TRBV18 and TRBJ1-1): NAGVMQNPRHLVRRRGQEARLRCSPMKGHSHVYWYRQLPEEGLKFMVYLQKENIIDESGMPKERFSAEFPKEGPSILRIQQVVRGDSAAYFCASSPRFTGGFTEAFFGQGTRLTVV.

CDR3 region: CATSRDSVNEQFF. DNA of the CDR3: TGTGCCACCAGCAGAGACTCGGTCAATGAGCAGTTCTTC. This chain joins TRBV15 and TRBJ2-1; D unresolved. The CDR3 covers 13 residues. Germline-derived CDR1 and CDR2 are LNHNV and YYDKDF (reference sequence). Trimming removed 0 bases from V and 6 bases from J, with 6 bases in between.

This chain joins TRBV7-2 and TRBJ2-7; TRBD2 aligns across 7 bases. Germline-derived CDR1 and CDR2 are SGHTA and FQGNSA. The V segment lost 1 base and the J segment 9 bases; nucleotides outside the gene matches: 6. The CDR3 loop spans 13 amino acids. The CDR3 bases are TGTGCCAGCAGCTTAGGGGGGGAGGGCGTGCAGTACTTC. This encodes CASSLGGEGVQYF. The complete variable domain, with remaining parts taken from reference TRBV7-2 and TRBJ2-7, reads GAGVSQSPSNKVTEKGKDVELRCDPISGHTALYWYRQSLGQGLEFLIYFQGNSAPDKSGLPSDRFSAERTGGSVSTLTIQRTQQEDSAVYLCASSLGGEGVQYFGPGTRLTVT.

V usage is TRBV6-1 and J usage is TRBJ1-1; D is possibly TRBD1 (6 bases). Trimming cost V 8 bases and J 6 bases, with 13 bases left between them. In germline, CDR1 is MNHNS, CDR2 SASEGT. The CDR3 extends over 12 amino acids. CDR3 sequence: CASADRSAEAFF. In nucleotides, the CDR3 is TGTGCCAGCGCCGACAGGAGCGCTGAAGCTTTCTTT.

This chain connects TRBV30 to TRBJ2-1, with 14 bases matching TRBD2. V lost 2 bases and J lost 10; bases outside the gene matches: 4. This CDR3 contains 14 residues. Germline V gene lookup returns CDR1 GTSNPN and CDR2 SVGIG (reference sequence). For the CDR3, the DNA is TGTGCCTGGAGTTTGGGACTAGCGGGGGTGGAGCAGTTCTTC. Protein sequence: CAWSLGLAGVEQFF.

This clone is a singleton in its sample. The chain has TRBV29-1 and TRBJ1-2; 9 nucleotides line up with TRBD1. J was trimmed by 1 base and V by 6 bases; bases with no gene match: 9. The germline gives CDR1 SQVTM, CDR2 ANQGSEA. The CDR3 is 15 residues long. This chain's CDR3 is CSVRDRDSNNYGYTF. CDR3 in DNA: TGCAGCGTCCGGGACAGGGACTCAAATAACTATGGCTACACCTTC.

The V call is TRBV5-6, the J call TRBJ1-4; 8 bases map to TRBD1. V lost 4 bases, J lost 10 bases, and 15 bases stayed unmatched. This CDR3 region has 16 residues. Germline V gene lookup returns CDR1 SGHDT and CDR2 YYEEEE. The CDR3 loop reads CASSPAAGQAGGKLFF. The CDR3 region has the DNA TGTGCCAGCAGCCCGGCGGCGGGACAGGCCGGGGGAAAACTGTTTTTT.

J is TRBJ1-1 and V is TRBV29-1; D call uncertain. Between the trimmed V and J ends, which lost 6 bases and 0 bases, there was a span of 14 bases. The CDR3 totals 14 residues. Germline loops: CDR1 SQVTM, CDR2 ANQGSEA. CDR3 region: CSVVGRFMNTEAFF. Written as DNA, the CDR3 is TGCAGCGTAGTGGGCCGCTTTATGAACACTGAAGCTTTCTTT. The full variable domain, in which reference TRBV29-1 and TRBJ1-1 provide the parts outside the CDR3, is SAVISQKPSRDICQRGTSLTIQCQVDSQVTMMFWYRQQPGQSLTLIATANQGSEATYESGFVIDKFPISRPNLTFSTLTVSNMSPEDSSIYLCSVVGRFMNTEAFFGQGTRLTVV.

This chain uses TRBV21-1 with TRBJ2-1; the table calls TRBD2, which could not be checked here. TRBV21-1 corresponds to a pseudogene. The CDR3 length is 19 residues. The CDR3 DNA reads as TGTGCCAGCAGCACAAGGGGGGAGACTAGCGGGTACTCCTACAATGAGCAGTTCTTC. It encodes CASSTRGETSGYSYNEQFF.

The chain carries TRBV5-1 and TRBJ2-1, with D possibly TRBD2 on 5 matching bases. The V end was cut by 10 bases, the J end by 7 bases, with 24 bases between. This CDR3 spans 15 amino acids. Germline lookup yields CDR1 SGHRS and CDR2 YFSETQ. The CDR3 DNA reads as TGCGCCTCATCCCCTGGTGGGAACCGAGGGAATGAGCAGTTCTTC. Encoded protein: CASSPGGNRGNEQFF.

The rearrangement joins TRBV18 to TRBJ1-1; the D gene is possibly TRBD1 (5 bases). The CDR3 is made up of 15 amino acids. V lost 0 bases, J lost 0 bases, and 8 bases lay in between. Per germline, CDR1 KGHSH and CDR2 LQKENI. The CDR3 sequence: CASSPPLGVNTEAFF. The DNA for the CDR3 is TGTGCCAGCTCACCACCCCTAGGGGTGAACACTGAAGCTTTCTTT.

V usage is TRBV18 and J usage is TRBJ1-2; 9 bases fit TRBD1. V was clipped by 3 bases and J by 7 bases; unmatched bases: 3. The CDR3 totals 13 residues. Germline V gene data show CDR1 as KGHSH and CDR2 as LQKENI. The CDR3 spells CASSPGTGIGYTF. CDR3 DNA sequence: TGTGCCAGCTCACCCGGGACAGGGATTGGCTACACCTTC.

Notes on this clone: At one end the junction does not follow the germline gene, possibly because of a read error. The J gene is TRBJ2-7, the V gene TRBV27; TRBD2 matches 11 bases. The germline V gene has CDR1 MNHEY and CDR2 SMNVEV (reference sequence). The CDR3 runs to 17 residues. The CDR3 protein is CASSLSGSGLAGYEQYF. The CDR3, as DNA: TGTGCCAGCAGCTTATCGGGAAGCGGACTAGCGGGTTACGAGCAGTACTTC.

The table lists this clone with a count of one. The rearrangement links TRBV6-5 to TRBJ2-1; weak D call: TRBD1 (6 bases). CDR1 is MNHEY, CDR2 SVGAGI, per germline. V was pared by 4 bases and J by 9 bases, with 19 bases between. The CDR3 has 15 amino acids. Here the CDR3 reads CASSSPQQGHSEQFF. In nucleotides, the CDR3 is TGTGCCAGCAGTTCCCCCCAACAGGGTCATAGTGAGCAGTTCTTC.

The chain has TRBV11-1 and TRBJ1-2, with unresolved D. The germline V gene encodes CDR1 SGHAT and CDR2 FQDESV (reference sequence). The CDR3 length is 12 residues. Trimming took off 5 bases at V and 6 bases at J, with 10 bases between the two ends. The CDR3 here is CASSLGRDGYTF. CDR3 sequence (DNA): TGTGCCAGCAGCCTAGGACGGGATGGCTACACCTTC.

CDR3 bases: TGCGCCAGCAGCCAAGATGCCGTGGGACAGTTGAACAATGAGCAGTTCTTC. It translates to CASSQDAVGQLNNEQFF. The chain joins TRBV4-1 to TRBJ2-1; 7 nucleotides agree with TRBD1. This CDR3 has 17 residues. V lost 0 bases to trimming and J lost 5 bases; unmatched junction nucleotides: 10. The germline V gene encodes CDR1 MGHRA and CDR2 YSYEKL.

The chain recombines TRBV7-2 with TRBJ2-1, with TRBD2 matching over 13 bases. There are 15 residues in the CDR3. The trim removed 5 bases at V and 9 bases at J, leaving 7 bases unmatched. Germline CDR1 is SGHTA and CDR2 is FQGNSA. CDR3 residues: CASSLGTSGVSEQFF. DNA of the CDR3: TGTGCCAGCAGCCTAGGGACTAGCGGGGTGAGTGAGCAGTTCTTC.

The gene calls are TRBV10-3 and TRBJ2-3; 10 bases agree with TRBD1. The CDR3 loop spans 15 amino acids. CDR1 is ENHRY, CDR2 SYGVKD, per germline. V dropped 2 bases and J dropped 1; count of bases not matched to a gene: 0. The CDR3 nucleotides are TGTGCCATCAGTGAGGGACAGGGGGGCACAGATACGCAGTATTTT. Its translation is CAISEGQGGTDTQYF.

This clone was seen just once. The DNA of the CDR3 is TGTGCCACCAGCAGAGATCGGGTCGGTGGTAAGACCCAGTACTTC. Its translation: CATSRDRVGGKTQYF. This chain connects TRBV15 to TRBJ2-5; D is uncertain. This CDR3 region has 15 residues. V lost 0 bases to trimming and J lost 6 bases, with 14 bases between them. From germline, CDR1 is LNHNV and CDR2 YYDKDF (reference sequence).

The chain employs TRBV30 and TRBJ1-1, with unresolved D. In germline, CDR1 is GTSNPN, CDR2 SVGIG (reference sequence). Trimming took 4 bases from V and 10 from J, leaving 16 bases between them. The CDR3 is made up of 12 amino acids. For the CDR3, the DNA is TGTGCCTGGAAACAGTCCTCCGGAGGAGCTTTCTTT. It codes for CAWKQSSGGAFF. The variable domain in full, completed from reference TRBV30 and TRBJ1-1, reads SQTIHQWPATLVQPVGSPLSLECTVEGTSNPNLYWYRQAAGRGLQLLFYSVGIGQISSEVPQNLSASRPQDRQFILSSKKLLLSDSGFYLCAWKQSSGGAFFGQGTRLTVV.

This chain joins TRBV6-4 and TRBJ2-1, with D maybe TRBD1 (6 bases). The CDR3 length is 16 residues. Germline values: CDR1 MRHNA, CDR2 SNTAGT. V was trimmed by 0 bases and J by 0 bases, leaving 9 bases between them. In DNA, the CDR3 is TGTGCCAGCAGTGACTCAGGGACACACTCCTACAATGAGCAGTTCTTC. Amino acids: CASSDSGTHSYNEQFF.

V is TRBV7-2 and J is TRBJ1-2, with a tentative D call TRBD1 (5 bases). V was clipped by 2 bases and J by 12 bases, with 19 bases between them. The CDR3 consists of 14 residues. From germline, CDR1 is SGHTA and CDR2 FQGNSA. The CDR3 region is CASSLSQGISKDTF. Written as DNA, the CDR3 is TGTGCCAGCAGCTTAAGTCAGGGAATAAGCAAGGACACCTTC.

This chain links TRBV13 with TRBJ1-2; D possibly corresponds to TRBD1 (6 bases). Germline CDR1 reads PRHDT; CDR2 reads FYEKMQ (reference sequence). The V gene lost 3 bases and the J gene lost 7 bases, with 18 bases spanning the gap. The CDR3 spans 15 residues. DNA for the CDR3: TGTGCCAGCAGCTTTACCCTACAGGGTGGGGGTGGCTACACCTTC. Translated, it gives CASSFTLQGGGGYTF.

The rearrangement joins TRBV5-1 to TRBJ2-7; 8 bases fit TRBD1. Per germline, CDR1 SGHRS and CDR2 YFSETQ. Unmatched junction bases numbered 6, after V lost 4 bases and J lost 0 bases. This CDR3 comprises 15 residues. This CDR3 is CASSIGTGRSYEQYF. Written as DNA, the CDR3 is TGCGCCAGCAGCATCGGGACAGGCCGCTCCTACGAGCAGTACTTC. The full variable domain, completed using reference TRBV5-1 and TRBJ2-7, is KAGVTQTPRYLIKTRGQQVTLSCSPISGHRSVSWYQQTPGQGLQFLFEYFSETQRNKGNFPGRFSGRQFSNSRSEMNVSTLELGDSALYLCASSIGTGRSYEQYFGPGTRLTVT.

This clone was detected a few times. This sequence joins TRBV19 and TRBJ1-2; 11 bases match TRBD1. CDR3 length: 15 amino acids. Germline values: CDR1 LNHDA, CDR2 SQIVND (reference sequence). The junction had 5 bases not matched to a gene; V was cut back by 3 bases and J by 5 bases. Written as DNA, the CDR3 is TGTGCCAGTAGTATCCGGACAGGGGGCTTTTATGGCTACACCTTC. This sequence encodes CASSIRTGGFYGYTF.

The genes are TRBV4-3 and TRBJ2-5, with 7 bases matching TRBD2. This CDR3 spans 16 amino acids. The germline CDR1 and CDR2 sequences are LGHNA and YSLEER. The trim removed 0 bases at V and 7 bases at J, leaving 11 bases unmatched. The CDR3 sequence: CASSQDSSGSGVTQYF. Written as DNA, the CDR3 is TGCGCCAGCAGCCAAGATTCTTCGGGGAGCGGGGTGACCCAGTACTTC.